The 8 T cell receptor beta chains below all came from one sample that was sequenced in a study of OX40 agonist ivuxolimab in advanced cancers. Sequencing used immunoSEQ multiplex PCR; TCRdb keeps in-frame clones, though not all of them. The sample shows about 58,000 clones, approximately 82% of them seen only once. The source material was CD4+ or CD8+ T cells sorted from blood, sampled in a trial of the OX40 agonist ivuxolimab. The receptors shown here come from an adult with an advanced solid tumor such as melanoma, head and neck, liver or kidney cancer.

In its sample, this clone was seen a few times. This chain connects TRBV28 to TRBJ1-2, with D tentatively TRBD1 (6 bases). The CDR3 is made up of 15 amino acids. V shed 5 bases and J shed 8 bases, with 21 bases lying between them. Germline V lookup: CDR1 MDHEN, CDR2 SYDVKM. CDR3 nucleotides: TGTGCCAGCAGTATAGTCTCTTCCCAGGGGAAGGGCTACACCTTC. It is translated as CASSIVSSQGKGYTF.

This clone was seen a few times. The J gene is TRBJ2-1, the V gene TRBV4-1; 8 bases are a match to TRBD2. This CDR3 region has 19 residues. Trimming removed 0 bases from V and 0 bases from J; junction bases left unmatched: 10. The germline V gene has CDR1 MGHRA and CDR2 YSYEKL. CDR3 DNA sequence: TGCGCCAGCAGCCAAGATTGGGGCCCCGGGGGGGGCTCCTACAATGAGCAGTTCTTC. Translating it yields CASSQDWGPGGGSYNEQFF.

This clone has more than one count but fewer than ten. The V call is TRBV11-3, the J call TRBJ1-1, with D possibly matching TRBD1 (5 bases). This CDR3 spans 14 amino acids. V was cut by 5 bases and J by 7 bases, with 17 bases left in between. Germline V gene data show CDR1 as SGHNT and CDR2 as YENEEA. The CDR3 loop reads CASSPQLGRDEAFF. The CDR3, as DNA: TGTGCCAGCAGCCCGCAGCTGGGGCGGGATGAAGCTTTCTTT.

The chain combines TRBV5-5 with TRBJ2-3; D is unresolved. Trimming cost V 3 bases and J 4 bases, with 9 bases left between them. CDR3 length equals 13 residues. Germline V gene lookup returns CDR1 SGHKS and CDR2 YYEKEE (reference sequence). DNA for the CDR3: TGTGCCAGCAGCTGGAGCCTCGCAGATACGCAGTATTTT. The encoded protein is CASSWSLADTQYF.

This clone was detected only once. This chain links TRBV5-4 with TRBJ1-4; 9 bases map to TRBD1. In germline, CDR1 is SGHNT, CDR2 YYREEE (reference sequence). This CDR3 has 15 residues. V gave up 0 bases and J gave up 8 bases; unmatched junction bases: 5. Here the CDR3 reads CASSLAGTGNEKLFF. CDR3 bases: TGTGCCAGCAGCTTGGCCGGGACAGGGAACGAAAAACTGTTTTTT.

The DNA for the CDR3 is TGTGCCAGCAGCTTAGGGACTAGCTTAAGTGAGCAGTTCTTC. This gives the protein CASSLGTSLSEQFF. This rearrangement joins TRBV5-4 to TRBJ2-1, with 9 bases matching TRBD2. Germline loops: CDR1 SGHNT, CDR2 YYREEE (reference sequence). This CDR3 is 14 amino acids long. V shed 2 bases and J 9 bases; nucleotides not matched to a gene: 6.

The genes are TRBV5-6 and TRBJ1-5; no definite D call. This CDR3 comprises 15 residues. The V end lost 4 bases, the J end lost 6 bases, and 17 bases lay between the germline ends. Germline V gives CDR1 SGHDT, CDR2 YYEEEE. The CDR3, as DNA: TGTGCCAGCAGCCGTGGACGAGGCCTTACTCAGCCCCAGCATTTT. This gives the protein CASSRGRGLTQPQHF.

The rearrangement joins TRBV9 to TRBJ1-2; no definite D call. The CDR3 length is 14 residues. Germline V gene data show CDR1 as SGDLS and CDR2 as YYNGEE. Between the trimmed V and J ends, which lost 0 bases and 2 bases, there was a span of 8 bases. CDR3 protein: CASSVGTDNYGYTF. In DNA, the CDR3 is TGTGCCAGCAGCGTAGGGACGGACAACTATGGCTACACCTTC. Looking up the rest from reference TRBV9 and TRBJ1-2 gives the full variable domain: DSGVTQTPKHLITATGQRVTLRCSPRSGDLSVYWYQQSLDQGLQFLIQYYNGEERAKGNILERFSAQQFPDLHSELNLSSLELGDSALYFCASSVGTDNYGYTFGSGTRLTVV.